This T cell receptor beta chain was recovered during a study of blood T cells in healthy people across ages. Looking at the study overall: When template switching was applied, about one barcoded beta molecule was captured per two T cells. General study results and limits: Getting older went along with TCR beta diversity per million T cells dropping roughly linearly. Possibly confounding the expanded clonotype changes was the fact that donor CMV status was unknown. Leaving the PBMCs unsorted stopped any conclusive comparison of naive versus antigen-experienced cells.

In its sample, this clonotype was seen many times. Its target is not known. With 5 bases clipped from V and 3 bases from J, the junction kept 6 bases outside the gene matches. This CDR3 is built from 15 residues. Germline lookup yields CDR1 MNHEY and CDR2 SMNVEV (reference sequence). A sample-barcoded 5' primer and a J-beta primer mix were used in a second PCR of about 7 to 12 cycles. Via MiXCR, TCRdb re-called the 5' RACE reads, giving one row per CDR3 protein. Altogether about 1.7 million distinct CDR3 sequences are present, 28% being singletons, with the ten largest covering 7.7%. The specimen was blood. This receptor was obtained from a woman in her twenties or thirties in good health. The genes are TRBV27 and TRBJ2-3; 9 nucleotides agree with TRBD1. CDR3 bases: TGTGCCAGCAGTCTAGGGACAGGGAGGACAGATACGCAGTATTTT. As protein: CASSLGTGRTDTQYF.